This TCR beta chain was obtained from a study of blood T cell repertoires in COVID-19. Across the study: The United States, Italy and Spain supplied acute and convalescent COVID-19 samples. T cells, B-cell-depleted T cells, or PBMCs provided the cDNA or gDNA that served as material.

Measured with immunoSEQ multiplex PCR; TCRdb has only the in-frame clones, and not every one. Of 250,000 to 300,000 clones in the sample, about 90% were seen once. Participants, about 18 to 89 years old, spanned about two dozen US areas. Participants' own reports of clinical history determined their cohort assignment. Germline V lookup: CDR1 LNHDA, CDR2 SQIVND (reference sequence). The CDR3 is 16 residues long. After removal of 5 bases from V and 0 bases from J, the junction contained 5 bases not matched to a gene. Sequencing was carried out using PBMCs or T cells enriched from blood (not recorded which). This chain uses TRBV19 with TRBJ1-5, with 9 bases identical to TRBD1. The source of this sequence is a human donor in a cohort exposed to, infected with or recovered from COVID-19 (not recorded which). The donor label of this sample is uncertain. CDR3 amino acids: CASSPRTGVSNQPQHF. The DNA for the CDR3 is TGTGCCAGTAGTCCTAGGACAGGGGTTAGCAATCAGCCCCAGCATTTT.